The 8 T cell receptor beta chains presented below share a single source sample, sequenced in a study of blood T cell repertoires in COVID-19 (dated by TCRdb to the early 2020s). Library preparation was by the immunoSEQ multiplex PCR assay. This immuneACCESS table, as held by TCRdb, lists in-frame sequences with V and J called but not all clones. Of the missing ones, under half trace to an unresolved V gene in checked studies; the others have no known cause. This sample lists 120,000 to 150,000 clones; roughly 80% were detected once. The ten largest clones represent roughly 8% of the sample. Sequencing was carried out using peripheral blood. The receptors derive from a human donor with acute or convalescent COVID-19. The donor label of this sample is uncertain.

The chain joins TRBV6-5 to TRBJ2-1; 10 bases fit TRBD1. The CDR3 is 14 residues long. Germline CDR1 MNHEY, CDR2 SVGAGI. The trim removed 6 bases at V and 5 bases at J, leaving 4 bases unmatched. The chain's CDR3 is CASRGQGLDNEQFF. The DNA of the CDR3 is TGTGCCAGCAGGGGACAGGGGCTCGACAATGAGCAGTTCTTC.

This clone has more than one count but fewer than ten. CDR3 region: CASSFGRGNQPQHF. In DNA, the CDR3 is TGTGCCAGCAGCTTCGGCCGAGGGAATCAGCCCCAGCATTTT. The chain carries TRBV5-7 and TRBJ1-5; the D is unclear. TRBV5-7 is given ORF status, its function remaining uncertain. Trimming left V 2 bases short and J 4 bases short, with 10 bases between. The length of the CDR3 is 14 residues.

J is TRBJ1-1 and V is TRBV11-3; D unresolved. CDR1 is SGHNT, CDR2 YENEEA, per germline. Between the trimmed V and J ends, which lost 1 base and 2 bases, there was a span of 8 bases. This CDR3 is built from 14 residues. The CDR3 loop reads CASSLGPINTEAFF. DNA of the CDR3: TGTGCCAGCAGCTTAGGGCCGATCAACACTGAAGCTTTCTTT.

This clone appeared a single time. The same CDR3 arises from other DNA sequences in this sample as well. This chain uses TRBV19 with TRBJ2-7; TRBD1 matches 8 bases. In germline, CDR1 is LNHDA, CDR2 SQIVND (reference sequence). V lost 0 bases to trimming and J lost 5 bases; unmatched junction nucleotides: 6. The CDR3 consists of 15 residues. The CDR3 region is CASSIEAGGLHEQYF. The DNA for the CDR3 is TGTGCCAGTAGTATAGAGGCAGGGGGCTTGCACGAGCAGTACTTC.

V and J are TRBV5-1 and TRBJ1-2; TRBD1 is a possible D gene (5 bases). Germline CDR1 and CDR2: SGHRS and YFSETQ. The CDR3 sequence is 14 residues long. V shed 0 bases and J shed 2 bases, with 8 bases lying between them. This chain's CDR3 is CASSLGSGNYGYTF. CDR3 DNA: TGCGCCAGCAGCTTGGGGTCAGGGAACTATGGCTACACCTTC. Variable domain in full (rest from reference TRBV5-1 and TRBJ1-2): KAGVTQTPRYLIKTRGQQVTLSCSPISGHRSVSWYQQTPGQGLQFLFEYFSETQRNKGNFPGRFSGRQFSNSRSEMNVSTLELGDSALYLCASSLGSGNYGYTFGSGTRLTVV.

The V gene is TRBV10-3, the J gene TRBJ1-1, with 9 nucleotides matching TRBD1. CDR3 length: 15 amino acids. Germline CDR1 is ENHRY and CDR2 is SYGVKD. V lost 6 bases to trimming and J lost 6 bases; unmatched junction nucleotides: 11. CDR3 sequence reads: CAISQTGGMKPEAFF. The CDR3 DNA reads as TGTGCCATCAGCCAGACAGGGGGGATGAAACCTGAAGCTTTCTTT.

In the case of this clone: The sample carries other DNA sequences with the same CDR3. The rearrangement links TRBV9 to TRBJ1-6; no clear D. CDR1 is SGDLS, CDR2 YYNGEE, per germline. Between the trimmed V and J ends, which lost 2 bases and 1 base, there was a span of 7 bases. The CDR3 is 15 residues long. The CDR3 DNA follows: TGTGCCAGCAGCGTCGGAGGATCCTATAATTCACCCCTCCACTTT. This translates into CASSVGGSYNSPLHF.

The chain couples TRBV7-2 to TRBJ1-2; no clear D. Germline assignment: CDR1 SGHTA and CDR2 FQGNSA. CDR3 length equals 14 residues. The ends were cut back, 2 bases at V and 5 bases at J, with 12 bases in the middle. CDR3 amino acids: CASSLLGPVYGYTF. In DNA form, the CDR3 reads TGTGCCAGCAGCTTACTCGGTCCGGTTTATGGCTACACCTTC.